This T cell receptor (beta chain) was documented in a study of T cells in women clearing cervical HPV infection. In the case of this clone: The CDR3 end falls 3 residues outside the read, so it is completed with the germline J gene.

Assay: immunoSEQ multiplex PCR; the TCRdb copy retains only in-frame clones and omits some. The sample data list roughly 50,000 clones. V shed 0 bases and J shed 5 bases, with 5 bases lying between them. CDR1 and CDR2 from the germline V gene are SGHRS and YFSETQ. The CDR3 is made up of 12 amino acids. The chain uses TRBV5-1 and TRBJ2-5; D is uncertain. The TCR comes from a woman aged 18-70 years with a cervical HPV16 infection that either progressed to CIN3+ or cleared (not recorded which). Sequenced sample: blood buffy coat. CDR3 residues: CASSLAFETQYF. The CDR3 DNA, read in part, is TGCGCCAGCAGCTTGGCGTTTGAGACC.